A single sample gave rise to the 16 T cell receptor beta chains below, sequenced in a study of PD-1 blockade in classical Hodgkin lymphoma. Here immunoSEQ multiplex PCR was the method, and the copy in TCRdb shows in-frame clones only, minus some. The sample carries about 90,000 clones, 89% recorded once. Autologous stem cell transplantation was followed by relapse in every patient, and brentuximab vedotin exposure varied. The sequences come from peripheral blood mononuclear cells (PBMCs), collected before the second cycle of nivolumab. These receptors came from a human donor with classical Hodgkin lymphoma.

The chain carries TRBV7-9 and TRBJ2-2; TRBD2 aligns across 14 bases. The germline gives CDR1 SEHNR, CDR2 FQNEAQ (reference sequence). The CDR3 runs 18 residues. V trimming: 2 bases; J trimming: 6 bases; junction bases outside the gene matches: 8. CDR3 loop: CASSLLELGLAGAGELFF. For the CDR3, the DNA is TGTGCCAGCAGCTTACTCGAACTGGGACTAGCGGGAGCCGGGGAGCTGTTTTTT. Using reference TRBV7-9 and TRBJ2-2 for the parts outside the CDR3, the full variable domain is DTGVSQNPRHKITKRGQNVTFRCDPISEHNRLYWYRQTLGQGPEFLTYFQNEAQLEKSRLLSDRFSAERPKGSFSTLEIQRTEQGDSAMYLCASSLLELGLAGAGELFFGEGSRLTVL.

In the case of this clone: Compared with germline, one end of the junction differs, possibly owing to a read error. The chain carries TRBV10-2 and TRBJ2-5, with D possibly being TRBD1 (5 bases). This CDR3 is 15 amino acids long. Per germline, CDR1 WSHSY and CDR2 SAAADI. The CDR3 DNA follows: TGCGCCAGCAGTGAGTCAGGGGTCGGCCAACAGACCCAGTACTTC. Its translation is CASSESGVGQQTQYF.

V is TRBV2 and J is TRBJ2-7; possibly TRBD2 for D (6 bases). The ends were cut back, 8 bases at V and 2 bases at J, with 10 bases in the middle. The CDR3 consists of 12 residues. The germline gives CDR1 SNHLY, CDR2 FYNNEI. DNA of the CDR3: TGTGCCAGCGGGGCGGGACCCTACGAGCAGTACTTC. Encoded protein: CASGAGPYEQYF.

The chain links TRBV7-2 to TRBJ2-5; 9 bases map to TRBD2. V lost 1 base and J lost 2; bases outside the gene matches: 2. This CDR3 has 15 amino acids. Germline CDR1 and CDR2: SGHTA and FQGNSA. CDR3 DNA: TGTGCCAGCAGCTTAGTAGCGGGGGAACAAGAGACCCAGTACTTC. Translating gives CASSLVAGEQETQYF.

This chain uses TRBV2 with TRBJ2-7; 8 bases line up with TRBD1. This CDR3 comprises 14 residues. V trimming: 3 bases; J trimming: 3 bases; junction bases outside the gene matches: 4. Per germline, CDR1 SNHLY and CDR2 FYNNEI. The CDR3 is CASSDRQGIYEQYF. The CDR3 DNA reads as TGTGCCAGCAGTGACCGACAGGGGATCTACGAGCAGTACTTC.

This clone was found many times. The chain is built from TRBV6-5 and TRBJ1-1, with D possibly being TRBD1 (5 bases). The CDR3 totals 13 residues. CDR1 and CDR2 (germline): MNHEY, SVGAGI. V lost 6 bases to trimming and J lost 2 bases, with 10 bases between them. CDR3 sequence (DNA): TGTGCCAGCAGGAATCAGGGAAACACTGAAGCTTTCTTT. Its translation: CASRNQGNTEAFF.

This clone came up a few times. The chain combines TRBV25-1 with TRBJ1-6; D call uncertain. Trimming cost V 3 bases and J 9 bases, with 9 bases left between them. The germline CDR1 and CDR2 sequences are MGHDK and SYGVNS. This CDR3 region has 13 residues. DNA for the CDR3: TGTGCCAGCAGTGAGTCGGATCCTTCACCCCTCCACTTT. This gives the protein CASSESDPSPLHF.

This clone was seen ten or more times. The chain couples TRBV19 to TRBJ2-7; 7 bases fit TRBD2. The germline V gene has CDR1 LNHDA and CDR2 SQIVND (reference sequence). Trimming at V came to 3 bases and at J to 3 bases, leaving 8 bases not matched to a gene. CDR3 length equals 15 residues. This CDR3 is CASSIDGLGHYEQYF. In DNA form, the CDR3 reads TGTGCCAGTAGTATCGACGGACTAGGGCACTACGAGCAGTACTTC.

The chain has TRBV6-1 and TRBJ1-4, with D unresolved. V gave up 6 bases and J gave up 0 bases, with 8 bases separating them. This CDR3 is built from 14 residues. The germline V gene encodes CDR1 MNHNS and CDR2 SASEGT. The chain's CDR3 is CASRMTATNEKLFF. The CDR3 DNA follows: TGTGCCAGCAGGATGACTGCAACTAATGAAAAACTGTTTTTT.

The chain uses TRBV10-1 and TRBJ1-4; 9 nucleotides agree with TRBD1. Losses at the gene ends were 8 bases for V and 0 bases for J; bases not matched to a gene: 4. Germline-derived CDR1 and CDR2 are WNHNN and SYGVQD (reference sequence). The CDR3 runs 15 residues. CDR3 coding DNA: TGCGCCAGCCCGGACAGGGGACCAACTAATGAAAAACTGTTTTTT. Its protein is CASPDRGPTNEKLFF.

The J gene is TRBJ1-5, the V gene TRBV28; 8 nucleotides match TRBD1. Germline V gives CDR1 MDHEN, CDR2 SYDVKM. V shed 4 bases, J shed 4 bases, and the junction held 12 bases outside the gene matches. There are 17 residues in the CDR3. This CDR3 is CASSWQDGQGWNQPQHF. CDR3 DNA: TGTGCCAGCAGTTGGCAGGACGGACAGGGATGGAATCAGCCCCAGCATTTT.

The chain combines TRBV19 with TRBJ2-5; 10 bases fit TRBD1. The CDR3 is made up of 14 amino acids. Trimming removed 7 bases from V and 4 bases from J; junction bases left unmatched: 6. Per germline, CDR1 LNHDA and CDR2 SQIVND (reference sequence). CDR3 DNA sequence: TGTGCCAGTAAGGGGACAGGGGTTGGAGAGACCCAGTACTTC. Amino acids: CASKGTGVGETQYF. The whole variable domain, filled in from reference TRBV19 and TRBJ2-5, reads DGGITQSPKYLFRKEGQNVTLSCEQNLNHDAMYWYRQDPGQGLRLIYYSQIVNDFQKGDIAEGYSVSREKKESFPLTVTSAQKNPTAFYLCASKGTGVGETQYFGPGTRLLVL.

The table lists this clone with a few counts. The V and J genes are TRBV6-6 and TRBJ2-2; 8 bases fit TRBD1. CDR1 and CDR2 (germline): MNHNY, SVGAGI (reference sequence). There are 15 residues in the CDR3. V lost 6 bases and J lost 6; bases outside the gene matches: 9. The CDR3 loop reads CASSRPRQGPGELFF. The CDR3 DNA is TGTGCCAGCAGCCGCCCCCGACAGGGGCCCGGGGAGCTGTTTTTT.

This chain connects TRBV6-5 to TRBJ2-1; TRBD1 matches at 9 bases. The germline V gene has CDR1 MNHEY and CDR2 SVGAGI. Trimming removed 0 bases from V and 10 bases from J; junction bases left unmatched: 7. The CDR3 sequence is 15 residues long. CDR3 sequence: CASSYSGQGLTEQFF. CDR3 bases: TGTGCCAGCAGTTACTCGGGACAGGGCTTGACAGAGCAGTTCTTC.

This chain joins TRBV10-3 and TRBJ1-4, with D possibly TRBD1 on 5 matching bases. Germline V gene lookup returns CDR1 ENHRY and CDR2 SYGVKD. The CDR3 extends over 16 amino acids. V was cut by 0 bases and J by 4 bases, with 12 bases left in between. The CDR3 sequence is CAISESRQIGNEKLFF. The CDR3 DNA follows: TGTGCCATCAGTGAGTCACGACAGATCGGTAATGAAAAACTGTTTTTT.

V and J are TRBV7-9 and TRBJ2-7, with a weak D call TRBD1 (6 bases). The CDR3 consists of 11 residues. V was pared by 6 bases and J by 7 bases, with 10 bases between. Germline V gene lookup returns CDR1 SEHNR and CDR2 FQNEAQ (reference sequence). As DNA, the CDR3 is TGTGCCAGCAGTACAGGGCTTGAGCAGTACTTC. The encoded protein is CASSTGLEQYF.